These T cell receptor beta chains were read from a single sample in a study of blood T cell repertoires in COVID-19. The table came from immunoSEQ multiplex PCR; TCRdb's copy has only in-frame clones and leaves some out. The sample includes 250,000 to 300,000 clones, approximately 81% of them seen just once. Material: peripheral blood. The receptors were sampled from a woman in her late teens or twenties with acute or convalescent COVID-19. The CDR3 runs from the conserved cysteine through the conserved F or W. D genes are given only for firm matches. Expanded clones are given a class, and other clones once, few, many or no size at all.

TGTGCCAGCAGTGAATGGGGGACAGGGGGCTACGAGCAGTACTTC,CASSEWGTGGYEQYF,TRBJ2-7,TRBD1,TRBV2,NA,15
TGTGCCAGCAGCCCGCAGAGCCCCAACCGTTTTGGGGGCGAGACCCAGTACTTC,CASSPQSPNRFGGETQYF,TRBJ2-5,NA,TRBV28,NA,18
TGTGCCAGCAGCCCGACAGGGATGGGAGAGACCCAGTACTTC,CASSPTGMGETQYF,TRBJ2-5,TRBD1,TRBV4-2,many,14
TGTGCCAGCAGCTTAGTTGCGGGCGGGACCCAGTACTTC,CASSLVAGGTQYF,TRBJ2-5,NA,TRBV11-3,few,13
TGCGCCAGCAGCTTGTGGACTAGCGGGAGTGAAGAGCAGTACTTC,CASSLWTSGSEEQYF,TRBJ2-7,TRBD2,TRBV5-1,NA,15
TGTGCCAGCAGTCGCATGACAGGGTGGAATTCACCCCTCCACTTT,CASSRMTGWNSPLHF,TRBJ1-6,TRBD1,TRBV28,NA,15
TGTGCCAGCAGTGAAATATGGGCAGGTAATCAGCCCCAGCATTTT,CASSEIWAGNQPQHF,TRBJ1-5,NA,TRBV2,NA,15
TGTGCCAGCAGTCTTCCAACTAGCGGGAGAGGAAATGAGCAGTTCTTC,CASSLPTSGRGNEQFF,TRBJ2-1,TRBD2,TRBV6-2/TRBV6-3,few,16
TGTGCCAGCAGCTCAAACCCGGGACTAGCAGGCTCCTACAATGAGCAGTTCTTC,CASSSNPGLAGSYNEQFF,TRBJ2-1,TRBD2,TRBV7-3,NA,18
TGTGCCAGCAGCTTGTGGGGCGGGGCCCGGACCGGCTACACCTTC,CASSLWGGARTGYTF,TRBJ1-2,NA,TRBV13,NA,15
TGTGCCAGCAGCTCGCCCCTACAGGGGGCAACAACCGGGGAGCTGTTTTTT,CASSSPLQGATTGELFF,TRBJ2-2,TRBD1,TRBV7-3,NA,17
TGCAGCGTTGAAGAGAACTCTGGGGGGGTTATGAACACTGAAGCTTTCTTT,CSVEENSGGVMNTEAFF,TRBJ1-1,NA,TRBV29-1,NA,17
TGCGCCAGCAGCTTGGACACCTCCGACACTGAAGCTTTCTTT,CASSLDTSDTEAFF,TRBJ1-1,NA,TRBV5-1,few,14